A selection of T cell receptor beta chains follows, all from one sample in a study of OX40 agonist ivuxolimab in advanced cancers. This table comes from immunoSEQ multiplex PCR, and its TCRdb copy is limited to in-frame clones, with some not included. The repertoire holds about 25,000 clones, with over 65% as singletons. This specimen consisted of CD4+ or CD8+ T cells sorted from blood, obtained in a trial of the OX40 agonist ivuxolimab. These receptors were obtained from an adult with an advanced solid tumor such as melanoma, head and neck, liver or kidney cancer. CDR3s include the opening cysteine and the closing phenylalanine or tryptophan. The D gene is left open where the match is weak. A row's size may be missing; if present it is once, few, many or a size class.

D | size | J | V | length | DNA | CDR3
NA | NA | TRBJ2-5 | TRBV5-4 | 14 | TGTGCCAGCAGCACACCCCAGGGGAGAGAGACCCAGTACTTC | CASSTPQGRETQYF
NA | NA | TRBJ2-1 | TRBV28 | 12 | TGTGCCACCAACCTCAAGGGCCATGAGCAGTTCTTC | CATNLKGHEQFF
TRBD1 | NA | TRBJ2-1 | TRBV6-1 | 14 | TGTGCCAGCAGTGAATGGTCGGGACAGAATGAGCAGTTCTTC | CASSEWSGQNEQFF
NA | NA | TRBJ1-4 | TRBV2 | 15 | TGTGCCAGCAGTGAAGAGGTAACAACTAATGAAAAACTGTTTTTT | CASSEEVTTNEKLFF
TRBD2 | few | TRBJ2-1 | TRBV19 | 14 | TGTGCCAGTAGTACCGGACTAGCCCTCAATGAGCAGTTCTTC | CASSTGLALNEQFF
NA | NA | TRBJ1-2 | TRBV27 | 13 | TGTGCCAGCAAGTCAAACCTCAACTATGGCTACACCTTC | CASKSNLNYGYTF
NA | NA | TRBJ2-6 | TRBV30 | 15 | TGTGCCTGGAGCCCACGCTTCTCTGGGGCCAACGTCCTGACTTTC | CAWSPRFSGANVLTF
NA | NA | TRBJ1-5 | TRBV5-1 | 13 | TGCGCCAGCAGCGTTACTAGCAATCAGCCCCAGCATTTT | CASSVTSNQPQHF
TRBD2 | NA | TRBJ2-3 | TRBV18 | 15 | TGTGCCAGCTCACCCCCCCTAGCGGGGCAAGATACGCAGTATTTT | CASSPPLAGQDTQYF
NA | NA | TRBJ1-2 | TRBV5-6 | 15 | TGTGCCAGCAGCTTGTTGGGGGCTGCTAACTATGGCTACACCTTC | CASSLLGAANYGYTF
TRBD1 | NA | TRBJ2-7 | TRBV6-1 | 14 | TGTGCCAGCAGTACCCAGGGGGAATCTTGGAAGCAGTACTTC | CASSTQGESWKQYF
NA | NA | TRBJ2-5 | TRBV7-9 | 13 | TGTGCCAGCAGCTTAGGGGGTAAAGAGACCCAGTACTTC | CASSLGGKETQYF
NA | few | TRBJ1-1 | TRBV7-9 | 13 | TGTGCCAGCAGCTCCCAAGGGGTAACTGAAGCTTTCTTT | CASSSQGVTEAFF